What follows are 24 T cell receptor beta chains derived from one specimen sequenced in a study of T cell repertoires in cytomegalovirus infection. TCRdb re-called the reads with MiXCR, one entry per CDR3 protein. The table has 80,000 to 130,000 distinct CDR3 sequences, about a quarter seen once. Sequencing was done on a sample of CD8+ T cells from PBMCs. These receptors came from a human donor in good health (CMV status not recorded). Some clones in this sample may be carry-over from other donors' samples.

This clonotype appeared many times. The chain links TRBV7-3 to TRBJ1-1; D gene uncertain. Germline loops: CDR1 SGHTA, CDR2 FQGTGA. V was trimmed by 5 bases and J by 1 base, leaving 14 bases between them. The CDR3 sequence is 15 residues long. The CDR3 spells CASSADGSPNTEAFF. For the CDR3, the DNA is TGTGCCAGCAGCGCCGACGGGTCGCCGAACACTGAAGCTTTCTTT.

This clonotype came up many times. The chain has TRBV11-3 and TRBJ2-2, with D possibly TRBD2 on 5 matching bases. The germline V gene has CDR1 SGHNT and CDR2 YENEEA. Trimming took off 7 bases at V and 7 bases at J, with 7 bases between the two ends. The CDR3 consists of 11 residues. CDR3 nucleotide sequence: TGTGCCAGCACCGGGGACGGGGAGCTGTTTTTT. This sequence encodes CASTGDGELFF. The full variable domain, completed using reference TRBV11-3 and TRBJ2-2, is EAGVVQSPRYKIIEKKQPVAFWCNPISGHNTLYWYLQNLGQGPELLIRYENEEAVDDSQLPKDRFSAERLKGVDSTLKIQPAELGDSAVYLCASTGDGELFFGEGSRLTVL.

The sample holds a few counts of this clonotype. V is TRBV20-1 and J is TRBJ2-5; 9 bases align to TRBD2. V was pared by 2 bases and J by 5 bases, with 3 bases of the junction left unmatched. This CDR3 is 13 amino acids long. Germline V CDR1 and CDR2: DFQATT, SNEGSKA (reference sequence). CDR3 DNA sequence: TGCAGTGCTAGAACTAGCGGGTCGGAGACCCAGTACTTC. Translated, it gives CSARTSGSETQYF.

This chain links TRBV20-1 with TRBJ2-7, with 7 bases fitting TRBD1. J was trimmed by 0 bases and V by 0 bases; bases with no gene match: 5. CDR3 length: 15 amino acids. Looked up from germline, CDR1 is DFQATT and CDR2 is SNEGSKA (reference sequence). CDR3 loop: CSAREPDRSSYEQYF. The DNA for the CDR3 is TGCAGTGCTAGAGAGCCGGACAGGAGCTCCTACGAGCAGTACTTC.

The V call is TRBV4-1, the J call TRBJ1-2; 9 bases map to TRBD1. Germline V gene sequence: CDR1 MGHRA, CDR2 YSYEKL. The CDR3 has 16 residues. Trimming took 2 bases from V and 6 from J; bases not matched to a gene: 10. CDR3 in amino acids: CASSQNLKQGADGYTF. The CDR3, as DNA: TGCGCCAGCAGCCAAAATCTTAAACAGGGGGCGGATGGCTACACCTTC.

The chain carries TRBV5-3 and TRBJ2-1, with TRBD2 matching 8 bases. TRBV5-3 is reported as an ORF; its role is uncertain. J gave up 7 bases and V 1 base, and 22 bases lay outside the gene matches. The CDR3 is 20 residues long. The CDR3 nucleotides are TGTGCCAGAAGCTTGAGGGGTCGGGCTAGCGGGCCCCTACTAACGAATGAGCAGTTCTTC. Protein sequence: CARSLRGRASGPLLTNEQFF.

This clonotype was counted only a few times. V usage is TRBV14 and J usage is TRBJ2-3; TRBD1 is a possible D gene (5 bases). Between the trimmed V and J ends, which lost 1 base and 0 bases, there was a span of 20 bases. Germline lookup yields CDR1 SGHDN and CDR2 FVKESK. This CDR3 spans 19 amino acids. The CDR3 region has the DNA TGTGCCAGCAGCCAAGGACCTCTCAAGACAGAACTTAGCACAGATACGCAGTATTTT. Translation: CASSQGPLKTELSTDTQYF.

This clonotype was recorded at least ten times. The chain links TRBV4-1 to TRBJ1-2; the D is unclear. The length of the CDR3 is 16 residues. CDR1 is MGHRA, CDR2 YSYEKL, per germline. Trimming stripped 3 bases from V and 4 bases from J, with 18 bases between. CDR3 region: CASSQENPGASYGYTF. In DNA form, the CDR3 reads TGCGCCAGCAGCCAGGAAAACCCTGGAGCCAGCTATGGCTACACCTTC.

The genes are TRBV7-9 and TRBJ2-7, with D possibly TRBD2 on 6 matching bases. CDR1 and CDR2 (germline): SEHNR, FQNEAQ (reference sequence). With 2 bases removed from V and 5 bases from J, the gap between germline ends came to 16 bases. The CDR3 length is 15 residues. The CDR3 loop reads CASSLPLAGFDEQYF. The CDR3 DNA reads TGTGCCAGCAGCTTACCACTAGCTGGATTCGACGAGCAGTACTTC.

This clonotype was detected many times. V is TRBV6-1 and J is TRBJ1-2, with unresolved D. The CDR3 runs 15 residues. CDR1 is MNHNS and CDR2 is SASEGT in the germline V gene. V lost 3 bases and J 6 bases, leaving 17 bases between the germline ends. The CDR3 here is CASSELDGGGDGYTF. The CDR3 nucleotides are TGTGCCAGCAGTGAGCTCGATGGAGGAGGCGATGGCTACACCTTC.

This clonotype was seen only a few times. The chain employs TRBV20-1 and TRBJ2-1; 7 bases line up with TRBD2. After removal of 0 bases from V and 9 bases from J, the junction contained 17 bases not matched to a gene. The length of the CDR3 is 17 residues. Germline CDR1 is DFQATT and CDR2 is SNEGSKA (reference sequence). DNA of the CDR3: TGCAGTGCTAGAGACCCGACTAGCCTCGAGGTTTCGGGTGAGCAGTTCTTC. This codes for CSARDPTSLEVSGEQFF.

The CDR3 is CASVVSTSTDTQYF. CDR3 in DNA: TGTGCCAGCGTGGTTTCTACTAGCACAGATACGCAGTATTTT. The genes are TRBV12-3 or TRBV12-4 and TRBJ2-3, with no clear D. Trimming removed 8 bases at V and 0 bases at J, with 12 bases between. There are 14 residues in the CDR3.

The chain combines TRBV7-9 with TRBJ1-2, with TRBD1 identical over 8 bases. Unmatched junction bases numbered 16, after V lost 5 bases and J lost 8 bases. This CDR3 spans 16 amino acids. CDR1 SEHNR and CDR2 FQNEAQ come from the germline V gene (reference sequence). The CDR3 nucleotides read TGTGCCAGCAGCCCATCAGGGTTACAGGGGGATAACGGCTACACCTTC. Amino acid sequence: CASSPSGLQGDNGYTF.

A few counts support this clonotype. The V gene is TRBV28, the J gene TRBJ2-7; TRBD1 agrees at 7 bases. With V trimmed by 5 bases and J by 4 bases, 8 bases remained unmatched. CDR1 is MDHEN and CDR2 is SYDVKM in the germline V gene. The CDR3 consists of 14 residues. The CDR3 DNA reads as TGTGCCAGCAGTGAGGGGGCGTGGGATTACGAGCAGTACTTC. As protein: CASSEGAWDYEQYF.

This clonotype was seen a single time. The rearrangement uses TRBV7-6 and TRBJ2-7; D is perhaps TRBD2 (5 bases). Trimming removed 5 bases from V and 1 base from J, with 15 bases in between. Germline V gives CDR1 SGHVS, CDR2 FNYEAQ. The CDR3 length is 15 residues. As DNA, the CDR3 is TGTGCCAGCAGCCCACGGGGAGCTTCTTCCTACGAGCAGTACTTC. Protein product: CASSPRGASSYEQYF.

This clonotype was seen repeatedly, ten times or more. The V gene is TRBV11-2, the J gene TRBJ2-1; perhaps TRBD2 as D (5 bases). Trimming stripped 5 bases from V and 0 bases from J, with 20 bases between. The CDR3 runs 18 residues. Germline V CDR1 and CDR2: SGHAT, FQNNGV. The CDR3 region is CASSPELGGSSSYNEQFF. The CDR3 DNA reads as TGTGCCAGCAGCCCAGAATTGGGCGGGTCGAGCTCCTACAATGAGCAGTTCTTC.

This clonotype was observed at least ten times. The chain recombines TRBV7-9 with TRBJ1-4; 7 bases fit TRBD1. The CDR3 has 17 residues. The germline gives CDR1 SEHNR, CDR2 FQNEAQ (reference sequence). Losses at the gene ends were 5 bases for V and 0 bases for J; bases not matched to a gene: 9. The DNA of the CDR3 is TGTGCCAGCAGCCCCCGGACAGGCGACGCAACTAATGAAAAACTGTTTTTT. This encodes CASSPRTGDATNEKLFF.

V gene TRBV7-9 combines with J gene TRBJ2-7; TRBD2 matches 8 bases. Germline assignment: CDR1 SEHNR and CDR2 FQNEAQ (reference sequence). V lost 0 bases and J lost 0; bases outside the gene matches: 7. This CDR3 has 17 residues. In DNA form, the CDR3 reads TGTGCCAGCAGCTTAGCGTCTAGCGGGCCTTACTCCTACGAGCAGTACTTC. It translates to CASSLASSGPYSYEQYF.

The rearrangement joins TRBV25-1 to TRBJ2-5, with D uncertain. In germline, CDR1 is MGHDK, CDR2 SYGVNS. CDR3 size: 10 residues. The CDR3 reads CVLLPETQYF. For the CDR3, the DNA is TGTGTCCTGCTCCCGGAGACCCAGTACTTC.

This sequence joins TRBV20-1 and TRBJ2-7; D call uncertain. Deletions cut 0 bases from V and 2 bases from J, with 8 bases between. CDR3 length: 13 amino acids. CDR1 and CDR2 (germline): DFQATT, SNEGSKA (reference sequence). CDR3 loop: CSARDPAAYEQYF. For the CDR3, the DNA is TGCAGTGCTAGAGACCCGGCAGCCTACGAGCAGTACTTC.

The V call is TRBV29-1, the J call TRBJ2-5; D perhaps matches TRBD2 (7 bases). The germline CDR1 and CDR2 sequences are SQVTM and ANQGSEA. CDR3 length equals 15 residues. The CDR3, as DNA: TGCAGGGGGGAAGTCTCTGCTGGGGAGGGGGGGACCCAGTACTTC. Its translation: CRGEVSAGEGGTQYF.

The chain combines TRBV3-1 with TRBJ2-2, with 11 positions matching TRBD2. Germline V gene sequence: CDR1 LGHDT, CDR2 YNNKEL (reference sequence). With 0 bases clipped from V and 3 bases from J, the junction kept 12 bases outside the gene matches. CDR3 length: 20 residues. The CDR3 region is CASSQDRRLAGSSYTGELFF. The CDR3 DNA reads as TGTGCCAGCAGCCAAGATAGGCGACTAGCGGGGAGCTCCTACACCGGGGAGCTGTTTTTT. Combining the CDR3 with reference TRBV3-1 and TRBJ2-2 gives the whole variable domain DTAVSQTPKYLVTQMGNDKSIKCEQNLGHDTMYWYKQDSKKFLKIMFSYNNKELIINETVPNRFSPKSPDKAHLNLHINSLELGDSAVYFCASSQDRRLAGSSYTGELFFGEGSRLTVL.

This clonotype has just a few counts. The CDR3 DNA is TGTGCCAGCAGGGCGGGAGGGGATAGCAATCAGCCCCAGCATTTT. It specifies CASRAGGDSNQPQHF. V usage is TRBV2 and J usage is TRBJ1-5, with D maybe TRBD1 (5 bases). The germline V gene has CDR1 SNHLY and CDR2 FYNNEI. Trimming stripped 6 bases from V and 0 bases from J, with 12 bases between. The CDR3 length is 15 residues.

A single count supports this clonotype. V and J are TRBV20-1 and TRBJ2-3, with a tentative D call TRBD2 (5 bases). The CDR3 loop spans 14 amino acids. Trimming pared 1 base from V and 5 bases from J, leaving 13 bases between. The germline CDR1 and CDR2 sequences are DFQATT and SNEGSKA (reference sequence). The CDR3 nucleotides are TGCAGTGCTAGAGGGCTTTGGGCGGGAGATACGCAGTATTTT. Its protein is CSARGLWAGDTQYF.